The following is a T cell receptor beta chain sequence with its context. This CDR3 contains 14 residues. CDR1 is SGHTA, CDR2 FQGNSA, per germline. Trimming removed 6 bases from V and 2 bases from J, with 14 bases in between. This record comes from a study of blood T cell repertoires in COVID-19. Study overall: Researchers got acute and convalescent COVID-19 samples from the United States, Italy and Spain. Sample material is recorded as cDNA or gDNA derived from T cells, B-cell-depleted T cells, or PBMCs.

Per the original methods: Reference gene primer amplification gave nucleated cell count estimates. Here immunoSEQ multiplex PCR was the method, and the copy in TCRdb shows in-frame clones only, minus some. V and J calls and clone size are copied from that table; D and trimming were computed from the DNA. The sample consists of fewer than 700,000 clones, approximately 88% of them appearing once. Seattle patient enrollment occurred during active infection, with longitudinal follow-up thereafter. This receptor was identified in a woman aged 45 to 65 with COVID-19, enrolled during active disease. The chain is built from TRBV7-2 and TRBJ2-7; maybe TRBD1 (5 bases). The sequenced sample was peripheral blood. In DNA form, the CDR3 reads TGTGCCAGCAGTTTTTCGACAGACACCTACGAGCAGTACTTC. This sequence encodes CASSFSTDTYEQYF.